This T cell receptor beta chain came from a study of pediatric ulcerative colitis. General observations from the study: Repertoires came from total lymphocyte DNA, not specific subsets.

Unmatched junction bases numbered 8, after V lost 0 bases and J lost 1 base. This CDR3 region has 17 residues. Germline CDR1 SGHRS, CDR2 YFSETQ. Each sample received Survey-level depth of up to 500,000 reads. Only in-frame clones appear in the TCRdb table, and some are missing; sequencing was by immunoSEQ multiplex PCR. The sample contains 15,000 to 20,000 clones, 65% to 75% of which appear only once. During colonoscopy, one to two rectal pinch biopsies were collected. The table lists this clone with a count of one. The target antigen is unknown. The genes are TRBV5-1 and TRBJ2-3; 7 nucleotides line up with TRBD2. The receptor was isolated from a girl aged 5-17 years with moderate ulcerative colitis. The sample taken for sequencing was gut tissue. In DNA, the CDR3 is TGCGCCAGCAGCTTGGGGAGGCAGCGGGACGGCACAGATACGCAGTATTTT. It translates to CASSLGRQRDGTDTQYF.